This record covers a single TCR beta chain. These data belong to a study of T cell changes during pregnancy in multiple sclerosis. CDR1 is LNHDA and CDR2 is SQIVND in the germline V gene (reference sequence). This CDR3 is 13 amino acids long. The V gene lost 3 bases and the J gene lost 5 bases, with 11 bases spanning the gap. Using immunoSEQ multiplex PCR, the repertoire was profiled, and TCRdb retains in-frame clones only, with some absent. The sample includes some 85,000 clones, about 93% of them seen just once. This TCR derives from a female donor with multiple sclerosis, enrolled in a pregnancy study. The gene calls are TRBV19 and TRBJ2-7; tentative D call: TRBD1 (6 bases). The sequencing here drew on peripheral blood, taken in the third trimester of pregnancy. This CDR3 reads CASSIQGYHEQYF. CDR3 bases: TGTGCCAGTAGTATCCAGGGGTACCACGAGCAGTACTTC.